The rows below give T cell receptor beta chains drawn from one sample of a study of neoadjuvant nivolumab and ipilimumab in lung cancer. Assay used: immunoSEQ multiplex PCR; TCRdb lists only in-frame clones, some missing. The sample has about 12,000 clones; 95% are singletons. Sequenced here: peripheral blood, sampled after neoadjuvant nivolumab, alone or with ipilimumab, at or shortly before surgery. All receptors derive from an adult with non-small cell lung cancer. Each CDR3 is given with its conserved first and last residue. A D gene is named only where the DNA matches it firmly. Not every row has a clone size; where given, it reads once, few, many or a size class.

>TRBJ1-1|NA|TRBV10-1|NA
CASREEMNTEAFF
TGCGCCAGCAGGGAAGAAATGAACACTGAAGCTTTCTTT
>TRBJ2-1|NA|TRBV11-2|NA
CASSLDGFGSYNEQFF
TGTGCCAGCAGCCTAGACGGTTTCGGGTCCTACAATGAGCAGTTCTTC
>TRBJ2-5|NA|TRBV7-9|NA
CASSQQPGKLQETQYF
TGTGCCAGCAGCCAGCAGCCCGGGAAACTCCAAGAGACCCAGTACTTC
>TRBJ2-7|NA|TRBV6-5|TRBD1
CASRRQGSAYEQYF
TGTGCCAGCAGGAGACAGGGGTCGGCCTACGAGCAGTACTTC
>TRBJ2-1|NA|TRBV10-2|TRBD2
CASRGLADNEQFF
TGCGCCAGCAGGGGACTAGCGGACAATGAGCAGTTCTTC
>TRBJ2-6|few|TRBV5-1|NA
CASSLGDFSGANVLTF
TGCGCCAGCAGCTTGGGGGACTTCTCTGGGGCCAACGTCCTGACTTTC
>TRBJ2-7|NA|TRBV7-2|NA
CASSFSMDGSYEQYF
TGTGCCAGCAGCTTTAGCATGGACGGCTCCTACGAGCAGTACTTC
>TRBJ1-1|NA|TRBV7-2|TRBD1
CASSFNRGNTEAFF
TGTGCCAGCAGCTTCAACAGGGGAAACACTGAAGCTTTCTTT
>TRBJ2-2|NA|TRBV9|TRBD2
CASSPSGRAIGELFF
TGTGCCAGCAGCCCTAGCGGGAGGGCCATCGGGGAGCTGTTTTTT
>TRBJ2-3|NA|TRBV10-3|TRBD1
CASLQGQGANLGTQYF
TGTGCCAGCTTGCAGGGACAGGGGGCAAACTTGGGTACGCAGTATTTT
>TRBJ2-3|NA|TRBV5-4|NA
CASSPEVSGTQYF
TGTGCCAGCAGCCCGGAGGTTTCTGGGACGCAGTATTTT
>TRBJ2-3|once|TRBV7-3|TRBD2
CASSLNLAGADTQYF
TGTGCCAGCAGCTTAAACCTAGCGGGAGCGGATACGCAGTATTTT
>TRBJ1-2|once|TRBV18|TRBD1
CASSTEPGQGGYTF
TGTGCCAGCTCAACAGAGCCGGGACAGGGTGGCTACACCTTC
>TRBJ2-1|NA|TRBV7-2|NA
CASSLAHRDGGEQFF
TGTGCCAGCAGCTTAGCGCATCGGGACGGCGGGGAGCAGTTCTTC
>TRBJ2-5|NA|TRBV10-3|NA
CAISGGRETQYF
TGTGCCATCAGTGGGGGCAGAGAGACCCAGTACTTC
>TRBJ2-3|NA|TRBV5-1|NA
CASSSSTDTQYF
TGCGCCAGCAGCTCTAGCACAGATACGCAGTATTTT
>TRBJ2-5|NA|TRBV27|TRBD1
CASSKGQGSGETQYF
TGTGCCAGCAGTAAGGGACAGGGGAGTGGAGAGACCCAGTACTTC
>TRBJ2-1|NA|TRBV18|NA
CASSLTGDEQFF
TGTGCCAGCTCATTGACCGGGGATGAGCAGTTCTTC
>TRBJ2-4|NA|TRBV6-1|TRBD2
CASSQGGIAGWDKNIQYF
TGTGCCAGCAGTCAAGGGGGTATAGCGGGATGGGACAAAAACATTCAGTACTTC
>TRBJ2-2|NA|TRBV19|TRBD2
CASSRLAGDGELFF
TGTGCCAGTAGTAGACTAGCGGGAGACGGGGAGCTGTTTTTT
>TRBJ1-1|once|TRBV7-3|NA
CASSSYAGLNTEAFF
TGTGCCAGCAGCTCCTACGCGGGTTTAAACACTGAAGCTTTCTTT
>TRBJ1-5|NA|TRBV4-2|TRBD1
CASSQVGDSPVRRQPQHF
TGTGCCAGCAGCCAAGTAGGGGACAGCCCTGTTCGCCGTCAGCCCCAGCATTTT
>TRBJ2-7|NA|TRBV11-2|TRBD1
CASTTDRGGEQYF
TGTGCCAGCACCACGGACAGGGGTGGCGAGCAGTACTTC
>TRBJ2-5|NA|TRBV11-2|NA
CASTQAATQETQYF
TGTGCCAGCACCCAAGCGGCAACCCAAGAGACCCAGTACTTC
>TRBJ2-1|NA|TRBV30|NA
CAWSVSGGVSYNEQFF
TGTGCCTGGAGTGTTTCCGGGGGAGTTTCTTACAATGAGCAGTTCTTC
>TRBJ2-7|NA|TRBV19|TRBD1
CATGRTGEAEQYF
TGTGCCACCGGGCGGACAGGGGAAGCCGAGCAGTACTTC
>TRBJ2-7|NA|TRBV5-1|NA
CASSEGGVPLYEQYF
TGCGCCAGCAGCGAAGGAGGGGTCCCCTTATACGAGCAGTACTTC
>TRBJ1-1|NA|TRBV7-2|NA
CASSLVDRDSEAFF
TGTGCCAGCAGCTTAGTGGACCGGGACTCTGAAGCTTTCTTT
>TRBJ2-3|NA|TRBV2|NA
CASSYSTDTQYF
TGTGCCAGCAGCTACAGCACAGATACGCAGTATTTT
>TRBJ2-7|NA|TRBV5-8|TRBD1
CASKLWGTGVYEQYF
TGTGCCAGCAAACTTTGGGGGACAGGGGTCTACGAGCAGTACTTC
>TRBJ2-1|NA|TRBV19|NA
CASSIQGAYNEQFF
TGTGCCAGTAGCATACAGGGAGCCTACAATGAGCAGTTCTTC
>TRBJ1-2|NA|TRBV19|TRBD1
CASSPSTGNYGYTF
TGTGCCAGTAGTCCCTCGACAGGGAACTATGGCTACACCTTC
>TRBJ2-3|few|TRBV29-1|NA
CSVARGDGTDTQYF
TGCAGCGTTGCCCGAGGGGATGGGACAGATACGCAGTATTTT
>TRBJ2-7|NA|TRBV19|NA
CASSIGGRGAYEQYF
TGTGCCAGTAGTATAGGAGGCAGGGGGGCCTACGAGCAGTACTTC
>TRBJ2-1|NA|TRBV27|TRBD2
CASRGLAGLHNEQFF
TGTGCCAGCCGAGGACTAGCGGGACTACACAATGAGCAGTTCTTC
>TRBJ2-1|NA|TRBV11-2|NA
CASSLSWVNEQFF
TGTGCCAGCAGCTTAAGCTGGGTCAATGAGCAGTTCTTC
>TRBJ2-7|NA|TRBV7-2|NA
CASSLGPDYLYEQYF
TGTGCCAGCAGCTTAGGCCCCGACTACCTCTACGAGCAGTACTTC
>TRBJ2-7|NA|TRBV7-2|NA
CASSWESSYEQYF
TGTGCCAGCAGCTGGGAAAGCTCCTACGAGCAGTACTTC
>TRBJ2-1|NA|TRBV18|NA
CASSPAAYNEQFF
TGTGCCAGCTCGCCCGCAGCATACAATGAGCAGTTCTTC
>TRBJ2-3|NA|TRBV7-2|TRBD2
CASSYRRSGGVGTDTQYF
TGTGCCAGCAGCTACCGTCGTTCGGGAGGGGTGGGCACAGATACGCAGTATTTT
>TRBJ1-5|NA|TRBV30|NA
CAWSHLGSPNQPQHF
TGTGCCTGGAGTCATCTGGGGAGTCCCAATCAGCCCCAGCATTTT
>TRBJ2-7|NA|TRBV6-5|NA
CASSYVGGSYEQYF
TGTGCCAGCAGTTACGTAGGGGGCTCCTACGAGCAGTACTTC
>TRBJ1-1|NA|TRBV28|NA
CASRLLQENTEAFF
TGTGCCAGCAGGCTATTACAAGAGAACACTGAAGCTTTCTTT
>TRBJ2-7|NA|TRBV10-3|NA
CAISESSGQRYEQYF
TGTGCCATCAGTGAGTCCTCGGGACAACGATACGAGCAGTACTTC
>TRBJ2-5|NA|TRBV6-4|NA
CASGADGSGETQPSPETQYF
TGTGCCAGTGGGGCGGACGGGTCGGGGGAAACACAACCATCACCGGAGACCCAGTACTTC
>TRBJ2-7|NA|TRBV7-2|TRBD1
CASSLESGTGAYEQYF
TGTGCCAGCAGCTTAGAGAGTGGGACAGGTGCCTACGAGCAGTACTTC
>TRBJ1-5|once|TRBV30|TRBD1
CAWSVGTGYQPQHF
TGTGCCTGGAGTGTAGGGACAGGCTATCAGCCCCAGCATTTT
>TRBJ1-5|once|TRBV15|NA
CATSRDAPGSQPQHF
TGTGCCACCAGCAGAGACGCCCCAGGCAGTCAGCCCCAGCATTTT
>TRBJ2-1|once|TRBV5-4|NA
CASSLAGGGLPYNEQFF
TGTGCCAGCAGCTTGGCCGGAGGGGGCCTACCTTACAATGAGCAGTTCTTC
>TRBJ2-3|once|TRBV2|NA
CARNEKGYTDTQYF
TGTGCCAGGAACGAGAAGGGATACACAGATACGCAGTATTTT